This record looks at one TCR beta chain sequence and its context. Each sample had at least 6 million PBMCs isolated. Each sample yielded at least 6 micrograms of PBMC total RNA. These data are taken from a study of blood T cells in healthy people across ages. Study overall: About one barcoded beta molecule per two T cells was the capture yield of template switching.

A sample-barcoded 5' primer and a J-beta primer mix were used in a second PCR of roughly 7 to 11 cycles. The authors tagged each cDNA molecule using a template-switch adaptor with 12 random nucleotides. TCRdb fed the 5' RACE reads into MiXCR, producing one record per CDR3 protein. This sample has under 800,000 distinct CDR3 sequences, with around 21% found just once. The V end was cut by 4 bases, the J end by 0 bases, with 8 bases between. The CDR3 runs to 14 residues. Germline V lookup: CDR1 SGDLS, CDR2 YYNGEE. The V and J genes are TRBV9 and TRBJ1-5, with D hard to call. The receptor was derived from a man aged 65-85 years in good health. The sample taken for sequencing was blood. This CDR3 reads CASSITSSNQPQHF. The CDR3 DNA is TGTGCCAGCAGCATTACAAGTAGCAATCAGCCCCAGCATTTT.